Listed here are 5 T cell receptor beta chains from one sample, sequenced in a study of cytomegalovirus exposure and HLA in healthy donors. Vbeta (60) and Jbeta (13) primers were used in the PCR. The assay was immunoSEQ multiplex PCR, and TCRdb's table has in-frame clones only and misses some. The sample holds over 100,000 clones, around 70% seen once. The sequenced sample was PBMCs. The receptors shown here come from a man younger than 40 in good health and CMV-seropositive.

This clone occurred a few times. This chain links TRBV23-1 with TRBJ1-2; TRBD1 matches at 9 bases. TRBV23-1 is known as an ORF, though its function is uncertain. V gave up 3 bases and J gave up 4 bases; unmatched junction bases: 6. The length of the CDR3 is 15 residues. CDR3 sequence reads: CASSQGGQGIYGYTF. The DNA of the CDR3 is TGCGCCAGCAGTCAGGGGGGACAGGGCATCTATGGCTACACCTTC.

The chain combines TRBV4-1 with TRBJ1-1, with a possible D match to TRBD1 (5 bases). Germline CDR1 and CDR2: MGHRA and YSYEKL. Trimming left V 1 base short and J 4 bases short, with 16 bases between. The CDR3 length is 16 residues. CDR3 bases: TGCGCCAGCAGCCAAGTCCCAGGGTCTCTGTCCACTGAAGCTTTCTTT. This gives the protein CASSQVPGSLSTEAFF.

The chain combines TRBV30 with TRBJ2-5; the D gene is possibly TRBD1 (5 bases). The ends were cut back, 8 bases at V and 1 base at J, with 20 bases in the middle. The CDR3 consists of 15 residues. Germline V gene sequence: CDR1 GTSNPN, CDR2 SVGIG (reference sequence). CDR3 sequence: CAGTWGVRRQETQYF. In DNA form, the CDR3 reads TGTGCCGGAACTTGGGGCGTACGCCGCCAAGAGACCCAGTACTTC.

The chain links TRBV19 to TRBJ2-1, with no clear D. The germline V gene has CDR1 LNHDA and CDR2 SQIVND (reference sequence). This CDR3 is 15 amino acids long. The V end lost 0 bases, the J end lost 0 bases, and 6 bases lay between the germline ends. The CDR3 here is CASSIDLSSYNEQFF. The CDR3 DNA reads TGTGCCAGTAGTATAGACTTGAGCTCCTACAATGAGCAGTTCTTC.

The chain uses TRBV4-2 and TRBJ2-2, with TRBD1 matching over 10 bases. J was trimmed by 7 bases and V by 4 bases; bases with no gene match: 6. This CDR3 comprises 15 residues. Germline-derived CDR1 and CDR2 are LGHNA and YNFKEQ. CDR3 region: CASSPGQGESGELFF. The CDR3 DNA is TGTGCCAGCAGCCCTGGACAGGGGGAAAGCGGGGAGCTGTTTTTT.